This TCR beta chain originates from a study of blood T cell repertoires in COVID-19. The overall study: Collection of acute and convalescent COVID-19 samples took place in the United States, Italy and Spain.

CDR1 and CDR2 (germline): KGHSH, LQKENI. V gave up 8 bases and J gave up 4 bases; unmatched junction bases: 3. This CDR3 is built from 12 residues. Original processing methods: Amplifying reference gene primers gave estimates of nucleated cell counts. Generated by immunoSEQ multiplex PCR, the TCRdb table keeps only in-frame clones and is missing some. V, J and clone size derive from that table, while D and trimming were established from the DNA sequence. The table includes about 90,000 clones, about 89% detected once. The J gene is TRBJ1-1, the V gene TRBV18; 8 bases map to TRBD1. The TCR originated in a human donor with active COVID-19. The donor label of this sample is uncertain. The specimen sequenced was peripheral blood. The DNA for the CDR3 is TGTGCCAGCCTACAGGGGGGCACTGAAGCTTTCTTT. It encodes CASLQGGTEAFF.